The clone carrying this TCR beta chain was picked up a small number of times. This entry comes from a study of cytomegalovirus exposure and HLA in healthy donors. Researchers ran the PCR with 60 Vbeta and 13 Jbeta primers. Method: immunoSEQ multiplex PCR; TCRdb's copy keeps in-frame clones and lacks some. The repertoire consists of 150,000 to 170,000 clones, with 79% occurring once and the leading ten covering less than 8.5%. Losses at the gene ends were 3 bases for V and 3 bases for J; bases not matched to a gene: 7. The CDR3 is 15 residues long. Germline-derived CDR1 and CDR2 are MNHEY and SMNVEV (reference sequence).

J is TRBJ2-5 and V is TRBV27; 7 bases align to TRBD1. This receptor was identified in a man aged 30 to 39 in good health and CMV-seropositive. The sequenced sample was PBMCs. The CDR3 region is CASSFIPRGKETQYF. The CDR3 coding sequence is TGTGCCAGCAGTTTCATACCCAGGGGGAAAGAGACCCAGTACTTC.